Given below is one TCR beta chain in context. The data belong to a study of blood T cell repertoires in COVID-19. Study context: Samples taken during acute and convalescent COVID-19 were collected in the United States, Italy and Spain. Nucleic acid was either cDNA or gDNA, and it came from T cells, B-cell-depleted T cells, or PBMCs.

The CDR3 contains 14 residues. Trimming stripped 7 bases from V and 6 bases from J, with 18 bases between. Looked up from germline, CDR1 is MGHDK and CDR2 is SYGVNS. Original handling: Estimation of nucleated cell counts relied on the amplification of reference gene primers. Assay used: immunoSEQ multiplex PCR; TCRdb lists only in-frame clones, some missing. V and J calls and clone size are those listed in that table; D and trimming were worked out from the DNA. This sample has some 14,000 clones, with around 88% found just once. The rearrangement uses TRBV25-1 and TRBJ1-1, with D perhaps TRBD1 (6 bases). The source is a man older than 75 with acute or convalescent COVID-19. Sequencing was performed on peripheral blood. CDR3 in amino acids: CASKGRGHGSEAFF. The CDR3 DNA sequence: TGTGCCAGCAAGGGGCGGGGGCATGGCTCTGAAGCTTTCTTT.